A selection of T cell receptor beta chains follows, all from one sample in a study of PD-L1 blockade in urothelial cancer. Sequenced by immunoSEQ multiplex PCR; TCRdb stores in-frame clones only, minus some. The sample shows under 80,000 clones, roughly 76% of them seen only once. The sample here was PBMCs, taken around atezolizumab (anti-PD-L1) treatment. Receptor source: a man between 65 and 80 years old with urothelial cancer. The CDR3 runs from the conserved cysteine through the conserved F or W.

j_call	v_call	cdr3_aa
TRBJ2-5	TRBV4-1	CASSQDRDSFGETQYF
TRBJ2-7	TRBV7-2	CASSLPAAYEQYF
TRBJ1-1	TRBV7-3	CASSLTRATNTEAFF
TRBJ1-1	TRBV9	CASSVGGQGGTEAFF
TRBJ1-6	TRBV19	CASGPDRVKTNSPLHF
TRBJ2-1	TRBV10-3	CAISEPPGKSSYNEQFF
TRBJ1-2	TRBV10-3	CAISEGTSYGYTF
TRBJ2-7	TRBV11-3	CASSWGPADEQYF
TRBJ1-5	TRBV28	CASGPQGDSNQPQHF
TRBJ2-2	TRBV6-5	CASSYDTGNTGELFF
TRBJ2-7	TRBV5-3	CARSSVERGTYEQYF
TRBJ2-3	TRBV7-9	CASSFRPGGFTDTQYF
TRBJ2-5	TRBV28	CASSLPGLAGGPGETQYF
TRBJ1-2	TRBV27	CASSRQGAYGYTF
TRBJ2-1	TRBV7-8	CASSLIDNEQFF
TRBJ1-4	TRBV29-1	CSVRDRGLFRLFF
TRBJ2-5	TRBV11-2	CASSFPRAPETQYF
TRBJ2-7	TRBV4-1	CASSPRPGYEQYF
TRBJ1-4	TRBV5-6	CASSSTQGINEKLFF
TRBJ1-4	TRBV5-4	CASSLGQGRPEKLFF
TRBJ2-5	TRBV5-1	CASSRDSQETQYF
TRBJ2-7	TRBV4-1	CASSQGQGTTYEQYF
TRBJ1-5	TRBV18	CASSPISGGQPQHF
TRBJ1-5	TRBV5-6	CASSLSGTGTQPQHF
TRBJ2-7	TRBV5-4	CASSLGTSGGLNYEQYF
TRBJ1-6	TRBV7-8	CASSLGFSYNSPLHF
TRBJ2-1	TRBV7-3	CASSLGLAPAYNEQFF
TRBJ2-7	TRBV14	CASSQGRGEQYF
TRBJ2-7	TRBV11-3	CASQTRWGQLSEQYF
TRBJ1-1	TRBV7-9	CASSLVAGVDEAFF
TRBJ2-7	TRBV25-1	CASSVGQANSYEQYF
TRBJ1-4	TRBV7-3	CASSLRANEKLFF
TRBJ1-2	TRBV4-2	CASSQDLGSYGYTF
TRBJ2-7	TRBV7-6	CASSLSRDYEQYF
TRBJ1-2	TRBV19	CATHRTYYGYTF
TRBJ1-2	TRBV11-2	CASSNVWQRYGYTF
TRBJ1-6	TRBV2	CASSETGGSGSPLHF
TRBJ2-1	TRBV2	CASSGSGGRIDNEQFF
TRBJ2-1	TRBV5-1	CASSPQTSGGLYNEQFF
TRBJ2-7	TRBV15	CATSRGQGAGEQYF
TRBJ1-3	TRBV7-9	CASSPPGNGNTIYF
TRBJ2-5	TRBV4-3	CASSQRPGLAGQETQYF
TRBJ2-5	TRBV15	CATSRDNSGSVETQYF
TRBJ2-4	TRBV5-1	CASRPGTGGNIQYF
TRBJ1-2	TRBV5-1	CASSYTGTGGNGYTF
TRBJ1-1	TRBV5-6	CASSSTDHTEAFF
TRBJ2-5	TRBV2	CASSTDSNETQYF
TRBJ2-3	TRBV6-6	CAIRTGEKGTDTQYF
TRBJ1-5	TRBV12-5	CASGFELGQPQHF
TRBJ2-5	TRBV9	CAPPGQFQETQYF
TRBJ1-2	TRBV10-3	CAISVRGEDGYTF
TRBJ1-1	TRBV19	CASRGTGGLMNTEAFF
TRBJ2-7	TRBV6-5	CASSSGGLGEQYF
TRBJ2-7	TRBV21-1	CASSKLRREFPYEQYF
TRBJ2-5	TRBV6-9	CASVSRGGEPYQETQYF
TRBJ2-7	TRBV6-5	CASSPGQGYSYEQYF
TRBJ1-4	TRBV28	CASTPPGQGGEKLFF
TRBJ1-2	TRBV19	CASSPGLKRGGYTF
TRBJ1-2	TRBV6-5	CASTPEDSYGYTF